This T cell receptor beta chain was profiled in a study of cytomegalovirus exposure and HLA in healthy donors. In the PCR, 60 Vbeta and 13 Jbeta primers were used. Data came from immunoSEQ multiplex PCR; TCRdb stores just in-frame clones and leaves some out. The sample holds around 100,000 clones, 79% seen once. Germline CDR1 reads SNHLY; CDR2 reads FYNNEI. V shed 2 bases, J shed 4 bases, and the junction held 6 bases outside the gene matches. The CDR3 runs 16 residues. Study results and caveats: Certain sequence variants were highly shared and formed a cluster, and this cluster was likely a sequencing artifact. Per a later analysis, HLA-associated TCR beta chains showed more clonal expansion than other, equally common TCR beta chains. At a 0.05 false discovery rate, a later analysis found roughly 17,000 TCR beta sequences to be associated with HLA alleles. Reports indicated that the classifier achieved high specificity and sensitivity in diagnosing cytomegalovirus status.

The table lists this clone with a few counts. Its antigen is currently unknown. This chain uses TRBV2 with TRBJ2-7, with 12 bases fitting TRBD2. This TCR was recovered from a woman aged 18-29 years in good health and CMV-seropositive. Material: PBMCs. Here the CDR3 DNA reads TGTGCCAGCAGTGAATGGGCTAGCGGGAGGGAGTACGAGCAGTACTTC. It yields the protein CASSEWASGREYEQYF.